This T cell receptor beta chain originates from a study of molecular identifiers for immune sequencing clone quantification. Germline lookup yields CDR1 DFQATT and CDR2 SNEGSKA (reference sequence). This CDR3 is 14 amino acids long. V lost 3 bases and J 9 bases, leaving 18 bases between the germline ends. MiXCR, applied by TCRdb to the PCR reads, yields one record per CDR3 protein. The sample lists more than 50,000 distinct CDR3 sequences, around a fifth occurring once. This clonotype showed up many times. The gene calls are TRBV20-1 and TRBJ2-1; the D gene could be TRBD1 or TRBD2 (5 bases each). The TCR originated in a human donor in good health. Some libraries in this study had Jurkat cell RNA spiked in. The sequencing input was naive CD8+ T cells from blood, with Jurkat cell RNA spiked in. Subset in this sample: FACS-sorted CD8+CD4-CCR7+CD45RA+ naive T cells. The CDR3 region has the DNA TGCAGTGCTAGCCGGGACGTGGGATTCGGTGAGCAGTTCTTC. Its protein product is CSASRDVGFGEQFF.